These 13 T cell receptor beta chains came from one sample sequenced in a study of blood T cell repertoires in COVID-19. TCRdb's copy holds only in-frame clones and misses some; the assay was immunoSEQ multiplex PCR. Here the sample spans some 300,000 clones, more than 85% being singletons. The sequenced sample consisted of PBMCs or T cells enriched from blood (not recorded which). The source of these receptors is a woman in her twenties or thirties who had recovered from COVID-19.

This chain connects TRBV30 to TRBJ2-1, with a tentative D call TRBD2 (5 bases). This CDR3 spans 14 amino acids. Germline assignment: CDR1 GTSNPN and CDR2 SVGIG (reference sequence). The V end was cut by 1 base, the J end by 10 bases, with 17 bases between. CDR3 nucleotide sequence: TGTGCCTGGAGTGCCCTATCAGCGGTAGGGGAGCAGTTCTTC. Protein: CAWSALSAVGEQFF.

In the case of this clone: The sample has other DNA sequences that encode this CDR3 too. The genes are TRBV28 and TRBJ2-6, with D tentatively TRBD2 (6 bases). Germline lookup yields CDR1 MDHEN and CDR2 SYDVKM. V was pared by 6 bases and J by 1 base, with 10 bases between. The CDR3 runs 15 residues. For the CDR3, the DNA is TGTGCCAGCAGCCTCGGGGGATCTGGGGCCAACGTCCTGACTTTC. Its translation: CASSLGGSGANVLTF.

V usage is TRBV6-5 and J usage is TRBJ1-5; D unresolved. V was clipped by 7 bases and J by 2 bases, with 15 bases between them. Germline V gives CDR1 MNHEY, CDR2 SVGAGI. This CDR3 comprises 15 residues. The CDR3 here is CASTGGGMGNQPQHF. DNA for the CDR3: TGTGCCAGCACCGGAGGAGGAATGGGCAATCAGCCCCAGCATTTT.

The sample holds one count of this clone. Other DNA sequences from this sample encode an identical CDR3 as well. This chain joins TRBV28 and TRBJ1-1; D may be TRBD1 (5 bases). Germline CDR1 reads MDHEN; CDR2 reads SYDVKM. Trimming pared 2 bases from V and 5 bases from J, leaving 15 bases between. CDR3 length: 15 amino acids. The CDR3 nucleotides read TGTGCCAGCAGTTTAGTAGGGCCCGGGGGGACTGAAGCTTTCTTT. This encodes CASSLVGPGGTEAFF.

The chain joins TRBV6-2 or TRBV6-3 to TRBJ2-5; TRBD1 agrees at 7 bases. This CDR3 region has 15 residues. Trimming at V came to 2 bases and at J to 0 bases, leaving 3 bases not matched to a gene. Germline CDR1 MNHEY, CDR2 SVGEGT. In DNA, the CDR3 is TGTGCCAGCAGTTACGGGACAGTATACCAAGAGACCCAGTACTTC. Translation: CASSYGTVYQETQYF.

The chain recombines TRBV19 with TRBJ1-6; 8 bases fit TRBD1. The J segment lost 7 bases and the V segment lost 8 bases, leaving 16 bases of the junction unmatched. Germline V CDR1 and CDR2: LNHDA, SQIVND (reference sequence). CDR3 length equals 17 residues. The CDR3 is CASAKPISGTGNSPLHF. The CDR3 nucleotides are TGTGCCAGTGCCAAACCCATCTCCGGGACAGGCAATTCACCCCTCCACTTT.

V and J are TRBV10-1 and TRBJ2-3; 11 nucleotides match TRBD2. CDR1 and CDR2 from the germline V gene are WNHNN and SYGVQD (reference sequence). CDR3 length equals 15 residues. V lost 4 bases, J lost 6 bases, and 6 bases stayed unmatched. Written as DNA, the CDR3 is TGCGCCAGCAGTGGATCTAGCGGGGGGTCTGATACGCAGTATTTT. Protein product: CASSGSSGGSDTQYF.

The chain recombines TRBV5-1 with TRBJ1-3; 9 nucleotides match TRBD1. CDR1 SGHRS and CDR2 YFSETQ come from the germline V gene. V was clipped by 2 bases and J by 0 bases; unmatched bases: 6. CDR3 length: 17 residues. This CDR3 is CASSFGTGLSSGNTIYF. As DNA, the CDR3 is TGCGCCAGCAGCTTTGGGACAGGGCTGAGCTCTGGAAACACCATATATTTT.

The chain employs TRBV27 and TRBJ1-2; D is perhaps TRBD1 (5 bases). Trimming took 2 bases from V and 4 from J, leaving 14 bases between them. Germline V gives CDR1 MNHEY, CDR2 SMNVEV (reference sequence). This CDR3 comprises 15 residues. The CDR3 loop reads CASSLGAQSFYGYTF. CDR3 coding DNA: TGTGCCAGCAGTTTAGGGGCACAATCATTCTATGGCTACACCTTC.

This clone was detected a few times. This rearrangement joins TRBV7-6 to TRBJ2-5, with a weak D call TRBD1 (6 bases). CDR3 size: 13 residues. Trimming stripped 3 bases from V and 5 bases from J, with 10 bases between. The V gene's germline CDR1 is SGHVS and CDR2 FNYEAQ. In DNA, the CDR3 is TGTGCCAGCAGCTTGTGGGGGCAGGAGACCCAGTACTTC. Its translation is CASSLWGQETQYF.

CDR3 nucleotides: TGTGCCAGCAGCCACCCTACCGGGGAGCTGTTTTTT. Protein product: CASSHPTGELFF. The genes are TRBV14 and TRBJ2-2; D unresolved. Germline CDR1 and CDR2: SGHDN and FVKESK. The CDR3 length is 12 residues. The V end lost 3 bases, the J end lost 5 bases, and 4 bases lay between the germline ends.

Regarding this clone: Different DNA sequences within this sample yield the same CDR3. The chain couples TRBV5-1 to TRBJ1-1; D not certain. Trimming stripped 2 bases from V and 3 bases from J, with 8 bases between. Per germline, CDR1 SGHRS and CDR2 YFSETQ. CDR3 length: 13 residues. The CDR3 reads CASSLGRDTEAFF. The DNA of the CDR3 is TGCGCCAGCAGCTTAGGGAGAGACACTGAAGCTTTCTTT.

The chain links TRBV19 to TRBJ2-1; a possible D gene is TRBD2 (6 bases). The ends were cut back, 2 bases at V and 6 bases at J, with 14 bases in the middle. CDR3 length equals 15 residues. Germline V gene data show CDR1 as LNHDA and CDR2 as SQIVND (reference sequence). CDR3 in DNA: TGTGCCAGTAGTATAAAAGGGAGGCCCCTCAATGAGCAGTTCTTC. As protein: CASSIKGRPLNEQFF.